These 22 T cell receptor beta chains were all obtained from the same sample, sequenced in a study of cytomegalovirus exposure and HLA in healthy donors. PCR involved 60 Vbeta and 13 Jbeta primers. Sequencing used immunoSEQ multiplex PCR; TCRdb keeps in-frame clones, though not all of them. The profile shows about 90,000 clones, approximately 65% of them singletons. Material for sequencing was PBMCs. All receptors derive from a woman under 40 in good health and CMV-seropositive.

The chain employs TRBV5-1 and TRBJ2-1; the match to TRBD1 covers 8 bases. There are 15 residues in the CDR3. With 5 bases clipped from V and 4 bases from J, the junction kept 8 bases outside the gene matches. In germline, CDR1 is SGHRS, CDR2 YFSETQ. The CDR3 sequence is CASSDQGAPYNEQFF. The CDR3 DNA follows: TGCGCCAGCAGTGACCAGGGGGCCCCATACAATGAGCAGTTCTTC.

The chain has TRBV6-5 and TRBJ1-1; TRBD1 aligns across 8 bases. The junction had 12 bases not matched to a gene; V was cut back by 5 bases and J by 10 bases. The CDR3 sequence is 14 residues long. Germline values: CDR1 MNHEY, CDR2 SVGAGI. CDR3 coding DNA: TGTGCCAGCAGTGATGGGATGACAGGGGCAGGAGCTTTCTTT. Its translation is CASSDGMTGAGAFF.

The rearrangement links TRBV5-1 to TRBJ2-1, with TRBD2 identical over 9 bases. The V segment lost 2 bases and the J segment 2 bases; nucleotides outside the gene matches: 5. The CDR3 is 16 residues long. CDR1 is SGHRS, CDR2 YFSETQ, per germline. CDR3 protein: CASSLIAGATYNEQFF. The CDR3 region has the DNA TGCGCCAGCAGCTTAATAGCGGGGGCAACCTACAATGAGCAGTTCTTC.

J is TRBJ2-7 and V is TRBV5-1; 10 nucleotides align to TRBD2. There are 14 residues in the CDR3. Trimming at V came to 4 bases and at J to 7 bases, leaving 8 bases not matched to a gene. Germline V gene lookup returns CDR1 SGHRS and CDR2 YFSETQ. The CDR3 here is CASSVASGGREQYF. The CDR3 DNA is TGCGCCAGCAGCGTGGCTAGCGGGGGCCGTGAGCAGTACTTC.

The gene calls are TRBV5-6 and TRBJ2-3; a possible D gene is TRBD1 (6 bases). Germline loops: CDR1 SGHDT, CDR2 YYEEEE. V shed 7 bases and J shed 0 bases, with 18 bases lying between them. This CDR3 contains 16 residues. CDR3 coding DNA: TGTGCCAGCCGGACAGCACCCATCTCTAGCACAGATACGCAGTATTTT. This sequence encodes CASRTAPISSTDTQYF. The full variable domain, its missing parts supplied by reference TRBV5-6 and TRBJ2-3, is DAGVTQSPTHLIKTRGQQVTLRCSPKSGHDTVSWYQQALGQGPQFIFQYYEEEERQRGNFPDRFSGHQFPNYSSELNVNALLLGDSALYLCASRTAPISSTDTQYFGPGTRLTVL.

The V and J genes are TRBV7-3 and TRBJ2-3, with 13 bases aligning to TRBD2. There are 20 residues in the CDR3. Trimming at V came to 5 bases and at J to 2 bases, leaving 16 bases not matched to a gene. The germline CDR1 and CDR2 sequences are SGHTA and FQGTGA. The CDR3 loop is CASSPHPGLAGNSYTDTQYF. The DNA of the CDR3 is TGTGCCAGCAGCCCTCACCCGGGACTAGCGGGGAATTCTTACACAGATACGCAGTATTTT.

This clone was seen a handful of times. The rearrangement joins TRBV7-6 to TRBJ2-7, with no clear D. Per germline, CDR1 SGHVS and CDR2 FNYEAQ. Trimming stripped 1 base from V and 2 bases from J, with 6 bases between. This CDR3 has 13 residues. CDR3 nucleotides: TGTGCCAGCAGCTTAGACACACCCTACGAGCAGTACTTC. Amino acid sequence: CASSLDTPYEQYF.

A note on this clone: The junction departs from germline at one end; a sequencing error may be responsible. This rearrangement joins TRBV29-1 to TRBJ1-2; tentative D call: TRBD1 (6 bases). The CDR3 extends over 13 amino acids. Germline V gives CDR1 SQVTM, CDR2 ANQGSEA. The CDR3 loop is CSVGLAGGFGYPF. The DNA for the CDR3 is TGCAGCGTGGGCTTGGCGGGGGGCTTTGGCTACCCCTTC. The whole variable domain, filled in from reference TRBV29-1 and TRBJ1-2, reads SAVISQKPSRDICQRGTSLTIQCQVDSQVTMMFWYRQQPGQSLTLIATANQGSEATYESGFVIDKFPISRPNLTFSTLTVSNMSPEDSSIYLCSVGLAGGFGYPFGSGTRLTVV.

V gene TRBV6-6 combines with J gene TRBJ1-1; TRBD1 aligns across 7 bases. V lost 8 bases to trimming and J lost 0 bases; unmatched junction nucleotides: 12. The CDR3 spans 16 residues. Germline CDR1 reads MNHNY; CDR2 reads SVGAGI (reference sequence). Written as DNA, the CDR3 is TGTGCCAGCGACATCGGGACAGCCGATATGAACACTGAAGCTTTCTTT. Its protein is CASDIGTADMNTEAFF.

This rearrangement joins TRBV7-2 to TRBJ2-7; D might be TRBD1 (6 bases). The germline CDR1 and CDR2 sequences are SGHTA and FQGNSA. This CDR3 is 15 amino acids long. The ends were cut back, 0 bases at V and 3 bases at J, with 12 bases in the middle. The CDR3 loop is CASSLAGTTDYEQYF. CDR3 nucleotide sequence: TGTGCCAGCAGCTTAGCCGGGACAACCGACTACGAGCAGTACTTC.

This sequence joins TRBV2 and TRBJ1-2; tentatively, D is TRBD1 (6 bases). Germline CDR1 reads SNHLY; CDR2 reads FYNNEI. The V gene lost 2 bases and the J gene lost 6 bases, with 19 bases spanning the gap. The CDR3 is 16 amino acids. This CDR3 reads CASSEMTGVRGNGYTF. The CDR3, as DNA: TGTGCCAGCAGTGAAATGACGGGTGTAAGGGGGAATGGCTACACCTTC. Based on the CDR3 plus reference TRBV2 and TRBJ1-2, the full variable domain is EPEVTQTPSHQVTQMGQEVILRCVPISNHLYFYWYRQILGQKVEFLVSFYNNEISEKSEIFDDQFSVERPDGSNFTLKIRSTKLEDSAMYFCASSEMTGVRGNGYTFGSGTRLTVV.

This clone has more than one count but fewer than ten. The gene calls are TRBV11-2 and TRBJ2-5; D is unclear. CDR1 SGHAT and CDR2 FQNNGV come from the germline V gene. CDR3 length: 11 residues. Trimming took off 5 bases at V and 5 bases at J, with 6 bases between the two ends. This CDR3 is CASSHGETQYF. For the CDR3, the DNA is TGTGCCAGCAGCCACGGGGAGACCCAGTACTTC.

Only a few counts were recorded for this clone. This CDR3 is CASSDGGGQQYF. CDR3 coding DNA: TGCGCCAGCAGTGATGGCGGGGGGCAGCAGTACTTC. This chain links TRBV10-1 with TRBJ2-7; 8 bases line up with TRBD2. Germline CDR1 is WNHNN and CDR2 is SYGVQD (reference sequence). The CDR3 totals 12 residues. V trimming: 3 bases; J trimming: 8 bases; junction bases outside the gene matches: 3.

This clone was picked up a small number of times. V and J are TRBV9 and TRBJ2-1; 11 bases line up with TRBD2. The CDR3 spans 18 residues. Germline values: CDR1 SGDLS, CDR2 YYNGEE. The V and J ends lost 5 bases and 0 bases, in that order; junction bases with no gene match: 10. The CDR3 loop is CASSRLAGGSSSYNEQFF. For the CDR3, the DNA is TGTGCCAGCAGTCGTCTAGCGGGGGGCTCGAGCTCCTACAATGAGCAGTTCTTC.

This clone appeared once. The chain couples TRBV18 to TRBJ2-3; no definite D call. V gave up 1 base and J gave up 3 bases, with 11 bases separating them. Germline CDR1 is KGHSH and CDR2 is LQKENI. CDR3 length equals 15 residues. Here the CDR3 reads CASSPRLQATDTQYF. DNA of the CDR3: TGTGCCAGCTCACCACGATTGCAGGCTACAGATACGCAGTATTTT.

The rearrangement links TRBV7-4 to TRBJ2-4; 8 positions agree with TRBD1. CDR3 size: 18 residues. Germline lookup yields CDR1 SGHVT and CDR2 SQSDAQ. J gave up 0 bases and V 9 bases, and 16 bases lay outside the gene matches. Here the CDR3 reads CASYYGFRTGLAKNIQYF. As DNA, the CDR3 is TGTGCCAGTTACTACGGGTTTCGGACAGGGCTAGCCAAAAACATTCAGTACTTC. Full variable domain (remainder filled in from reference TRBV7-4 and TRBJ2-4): GAGVSQSPRYKVAKRGRDVALRCDSISGHVTLYWYRQTLGQGSEVLTYSQSDAQRDKSGRPSGRFSAERPERSVSTLKIQRTEQGDSAVYLCASYYGFRTGLAKNIQYFGAGTRLSVL.

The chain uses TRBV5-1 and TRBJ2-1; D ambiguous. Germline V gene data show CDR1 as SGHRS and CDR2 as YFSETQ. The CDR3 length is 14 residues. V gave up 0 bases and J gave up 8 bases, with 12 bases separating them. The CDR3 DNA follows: TGCGCCAGCAGCTTGGCGGGTCCGTGGTATGAGCAGTTCTTC. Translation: CASSLAGPWYEQFF.

In nucleotides, the CDR3 is TGCGCCAGCAGCCAGCAGACAGGGCCCTACGAGCAGTACTTC. Protein product: CASSQQTGPYEQYF. V and J are TRBV4-1 and TRBJ2-7; TRBD1 agrees at 7 bases. With 3 bases clipped from V and 2 bases from J, the junction kept 4 bases outside the gene matches. The CDR3 runs 14 residues. CDR1 MGHRA and CDR2 YSYEKL come from the germline V gene.

In DNA, the CDR3 is TGTGCCAGCAGTGTCGGCAGGGGGTCCGGGGAGCTGTTTTTT. Translation: CASSVGRGSGELFF. V usage is TRBV6-5 and J usage is TRBJ2-2; 7 bases map to TRBD1. J gave up 6 bases and V 5 bases, and 6 bases lay outside the gene matches. CDR1 and CDR2 (germline): MNHEY, SVGAGI. The CDR3 covers 14 residues.

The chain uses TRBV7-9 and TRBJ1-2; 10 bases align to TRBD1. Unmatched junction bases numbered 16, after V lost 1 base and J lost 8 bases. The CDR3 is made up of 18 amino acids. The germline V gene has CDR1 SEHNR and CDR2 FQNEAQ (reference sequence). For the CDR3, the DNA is TGTGCCAGCAGCTTAGTGTTCGCCGGGACAGGGGTTAAGGGAGGCTACACCTTC. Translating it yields CASSLVFAGTGVKGGYTF.

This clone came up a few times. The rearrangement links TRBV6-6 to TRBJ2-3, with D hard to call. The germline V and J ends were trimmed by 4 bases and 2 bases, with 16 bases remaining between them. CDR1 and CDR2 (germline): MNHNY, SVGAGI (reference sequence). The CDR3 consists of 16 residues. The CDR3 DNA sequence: TGTGCCAGCAGTTTAGCAAGCGAGGTGGTCACAGATACGCAGTATTTT. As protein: CASSLASEVVTDTQYF.

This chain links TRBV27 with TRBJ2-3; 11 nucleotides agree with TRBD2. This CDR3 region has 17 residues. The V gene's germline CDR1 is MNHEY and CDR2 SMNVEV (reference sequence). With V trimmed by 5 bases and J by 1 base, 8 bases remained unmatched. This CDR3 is CASSPFTSGGRTDTQYF. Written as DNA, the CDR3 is TGTGCCAGCAGTCCCTTTACTAGCGGGGGTCGCACAGATACGCAGTATTTT.